The 22 T cell receptor beta chains presented below share a single source sample, sequenced in a study of blood T cell repertoires in COVID-19. Profiling relied on immunoSEQ multiplex PCR, and the TCRdb table lists in-frame clones only, not all of them. The table has 150,000 to 200,000 clones, around four fifths seen once. The specimen was peripheral blood. These receptor sequences come from a woman in her 70s with COVID-19, enrolled during active disease.

The chain carries TRBV28 and TRBJ1-1; D call uncertain. V was pared by 5 bases and J by 1 base, with 8 bases between. The CDR3 runs to 13 residues. Germline CDR1 is MDHEN and CDR2 is SYDVKM. This CDR3 reads CASSDFGNTEAFF. The CDR3 coding sequence is TGTGCCAGCAGTGACTTCGGGAACACTGAAGCTTTCTTT.

The sample holds a few counts of this clone. The rearrangement uses TRBV20-1 and TRBJ1-4, with TRBD1 identical over 11 bases. CDR1 and CDR2 from the germline V gene are DFQATT and SNEGSKA (reference sequence). V lost 3 bases and J lost 3; bases outside the gene matches: 6. CDR3 length equals 16 residues. CDR3 amino acids: CSASAGTGGPNEKLFF. Here the CDR3 DNA reads TGCAGTGCTAGTGCCGGGACAGGGGGGCCTAATGAAAAACTGTTTTTT.

V usage is TRBV7-8 and J usage is TRBJ2-3; D gene ambiguous. CDR3 length equals 15 residues. Germline CDR1 reads SGHVS; CDR2 reads FQNEAQ. Trimming removed 4 bases at V and 4 bases at J, with 15 bases between. The CDR3 loop reads CASSSPHGLADTQYF. DNA of the CDR3: TGTGCCAGCAGCTCCCCCCACGGTTTGGCAGATACGCAGTATTTT.

The J gene is TRBJ1-5, the V gene TRBV30, with D uncertain. This CDR3 has 13 residues. Trimming cost V 2 bases and J 0 bases, with 5 bases left between them. From germline, CDR1 is GTSNPN and CDR2 SVGIG (reference sequence). The CDR3 loop is CAWSSVSNQPQHF. DNA of the CDR3: TGTGCCTGGAGTTCGGTTAGCAATCAGCCCCAGCATTTT.

As to this clone: Other DNA sequences in this specimen translate into the identical CDR3. The gene calls are TRBV30 and TRBJ2-6; TRBD1 matches 9 bases. The V and J ends lost 5 bases and 2 bases, in that order; junction bases with no gene match: 13. The CDR3 covers 18 residues. Germline V gene sequence: CDR1 GTSNPN, CDR2 SVGIG (reference sequence). In DNA, the CDR3 is TGTGCCTGGGGAGGGGGGACAGGGTCCCGGGCTGGGGCCAACGTCCTGACTTTC. Translation gives CAWGGGTGSRAGANVLTF.

This sequence joins TRBV12-3 or TRBV12-4 and TRBJ1-2; TRBD1 agrees at 7 bases. V lost 6 bases to trimming and J lost 4 bases; unmatched junction nucleotides: 2. The CDR3 runs 12 residues. CDR3 sequence (DNA): TGTGCCAGCAGCCGGGACAGCTATGGCTACACCTTC. Amino acid sequence: CASSRDSYGYTF.

The V call is TRBV4-1, the J call TRBJ1-2, with a tentative D call TRBD1 (6 bases). V was pared by 3 bases and J by 4 bases, with 12 bases between. CDR1 MGHRA and CDR2 YSYEKL come from the germline V gene. The CDR3 is made up of 14 amino acids. Here the CDR3 reads CASSQEDSFYGYTF. CDR3 DNA sequence: TGCGCCAGCAGCCAGGAGGACAGCTTCTATGGCTACACCTTC.

The rearrangement joins TRBV5-6 to TRBJ2-1, with D maybe TRBD2 (6 bases). CDR1 SGHDT and CDR2 YYEEEE come from the germline V gene. The V and J ends lost 7 bases and 4 bases respectively, with 18 bases between them. The CDR3 spans 15 residues. Written as DNA, the CDR3 is TGTGCCAGCTCTCTCCGGGACTTTATTTACAATGAGCAGTTCTTC. Its protein product is CASSLRDFIYNEQFF.

The V gene is TRBV2, the J gene TRBJ2-2; no definite D call. This CDR3 has 14 residues. Deletions cut 5 bases from V and 2 bases from J, with 9 bases between. Germline CDR1 is SNHLY and CDR2 is FYNNEI. CDR3 bases: TGTGCCAGCAGTCGACAAGCTAACACCGGGGAGCTGTTTTTT. Translating it yields CASSRQANTGELFF.

The chain couples TRBV18 to TRBJ1-5; 7 bases align to TRBD1. The CDR3 sequence is 14 residues long. V trimming: 5 bases; J trimming: 5 bases; junction bases outside the gene matches: 6. Germline-derived CDR1 and CDR2 are KGHSH and LQKENI. The CDR3 is CASSEQGYDQPQHF. In DNA form, the CDR3 reads TGTGCCAGCTCAGAACAGGGGTATGATCAGCCCCAGCATTTT.

This clone occurred many times. The chain employs TRBV2 and TRBJ2-3; maybe TRBD1 (6 bases). CDR3 size: 15 residues. The V gene's germline CDR1 is SNHLY and CDR2 FYNNEI. V shed 4 bases and J shed 0 bases, with 11 bases lying between them. The chain's CDR3 is CASSANRVSTDTQYF. As DNA, the CDR3 is TGTGCCAGCAGTGCCAACAGGGTTAGCACAGATACGCAGTATTTT.

This clone was counted a single time. V and J are TRBV3-1 (or the pseudogene TRBV3-2) and TRBJ1-1, with D perhaps matching TRBD1 (6 bases). Germline CDR1 reads LGHDT; CDR2 reads YNNKEL (reference sequence). The V gene lost 1 base and the J gene lost 11 bases, with 14 bases spanning the gap. The CDR3 length is 13 residues. Written as DNA, the CDR3 is TGTGCCAGCAGCCAAGCCACAGGGTTGACGGCTTTCTTT. Amino acid sequence: CASSQATGLTAFF.

The CDR3 sequence: CASGLGSEQFF. The CDR3 DNA sequence: TGTGCCAGCGGTCTGGGGAGTGAGCAGTTCTTC. The J gene is TRBJ2-1, the V gene TRBV9, with D tentatively TRBD2 (5 bases). CDR1 is SGDLS, CDR2 YYNGEE, per germline. The CDR3 contains 11 residues. Trimming shortened V by 7 bases and J by 9 bases, and 11 bases separated the two germline ends.

This clone is a singleton in its sample. CDR3: CASSLSGLGHYYGYTF. As DNA, the CDR3 is TGTGCCAGCAGTTTATCTGGTTTAGGACACTACTATGGCTACACCTTC. This chain links TRBV28 with TRBJ1-2; a weak D match, TRBD1 (5 bases). This CDR3 contains 16 residues. CDR1 MDHEN and CDR2 SYDVKM come from the germline V gene. Trimming took off 1 base at V and 3 bases at J, with 15 bases between the two ends.

V gene TRBV4-1 combines with J gene TRBJ1-2, with TRBD1 as a possible D gene (5 bases). V was clipped by 0 bases and J by 5 bases, with 19 bases between them. The germline V gene has CDR1 MGHRA and CDR2 YSYEKL. The CDR3 sequence is 17 residues long. The CDR3 sequence: CASSQDPGALSGYGYTF. The CDR3 DNA reads as TGCGCCAGCAGCCAAGATCCTGGGGCCCTATCAGGGTATGGCTACACCTTC.

The V and J genes are TRBV19 and TRBJ1-1; 8 bases line up with TRBD1. From germline, CDR1 is LNHDA and CDR2 SQIVND (reference sequence). This CDR3 has 13 residues. V lost 10 bases, J lost 4 bases, and 8 bases stayed unmatched. The CDR3 spells CATSDDRGTEAFF. The CDR3 DNA follows: TGTGCCACCTCGGATGACAGGGGCACTGAAGCTTTCTTT.

This rearrangement joins TRBV28 to TRBJ2-1; D is possibly TRBD2 (5 bases). The CDR3 length is 11 residues. V was shortened by 11 bases and J by 6 bases, with 11 bases between the two germline ends. Germline lookup yields CDR1 MDHEN and CDR2 SYDVKM. The DNA of the CDR3 is TGTGCCTCGCGGGCCTCCAATGAGCAGTTCTTC. Amino acids: CASRASNEQFF.

V gene TRBV3-1 (or the pseudogene TRBV3-2) combines with J gene TRBJ2-7; TRBD2 agrees at 7 bases. CDR1 and CDR2 (germline): LGHDT, YNNKEL (reference sequence). Unmatched junction bases numbered 6, after V lost 4 bases and J lost 3 bases. The CDR3 loop spans 14 amino acids. The CDR3 region is CASSRAGVGYEQYF. CDR3 bases: TGTGCCAGCAGCCGGGCGGGAGTAGGCTACGAGCAGTACTTC.

As to this clone: The sample has other DNA sequences that encode this CDR3 too. The chain links TRBV19 to TRBJ1-1; D possibly corresponds to TRBD1 (5 bases). Trimming removed 2 bases from V and 1 base from J, with 5 bases in between. Germline V gene data show CDR1 as LNHDA and CDR2 as SQIVND (reference sequence). The CDR3 contains 13 residues. The CDR3 protein is CASSITGNTEAFF. DNA for the CDR3: TGTGCCAGTAGTATAACAGGGAACACTGAAGCTTTCTTT.

This chain joins TRBV4-1 and TRBJ2-7, with 10 bases lining up with TRBD1. CDR3 length equals 15 residues. Germline values: CDR1 MGHRA, CDR2 YSYEKL. The junction had 4 bases not matched to a gene; V was cut back by 1 base and J by 4 bases. CDR3 sequence (DNA): TGCGCCAGCAGCCAAGTACGGGACAGGGGATACGAGCAGTACTTC. Its protein product is CASSQVRDRGYEQYF.

This rearrangement joins TRBV5-1 to TRBJ1-2, with a weak D call TRBD1 (5 bases). Germline V lookup: CDR1 SGHRS, CDR2 YFSETQ. The CDR3 totals 15 residues. Trimming removed 0 bases from V and 5 bases from J, with 14 bases in between. CDR3 nucleotide sequence: TGCGCCAGCAGCTTGGCCAAAGGGGAGGGGTATGGCTACACCTTC. This gives the protein CASSLAKGEGYGYTF. Filled out from reference TRBV5-1 and TRBJ1-2, the complete variable domain reads KAGVTQTPRYLIKTRGQQVTLSCSPISGHRSVSWYQQTPGQGLQFLFEYFSETQRNKGNFPGRFSGRQFSNSRSEMNVSTLELGDSALYLCASSLAKGEGYGYTFGSGTRLTVV.

The gene calls are TRBV15 and TRBJ2-1; 11 bases are a match to TRBD1. In germline, CDR1 is LNHNV, CDR2 YYDKDF (reference sequence). The CDR3 is 16 residues long. V trimming: 2 bases; J trimming: 7 bases; junction bases outside the gene matches: 7. CDR3 bases: TGTGCCACCAGCAGACCCGGACAGGGGGCGAGGAATGAGCAGTTCTTC. Translated: CATSRPGQGARNEQFF.